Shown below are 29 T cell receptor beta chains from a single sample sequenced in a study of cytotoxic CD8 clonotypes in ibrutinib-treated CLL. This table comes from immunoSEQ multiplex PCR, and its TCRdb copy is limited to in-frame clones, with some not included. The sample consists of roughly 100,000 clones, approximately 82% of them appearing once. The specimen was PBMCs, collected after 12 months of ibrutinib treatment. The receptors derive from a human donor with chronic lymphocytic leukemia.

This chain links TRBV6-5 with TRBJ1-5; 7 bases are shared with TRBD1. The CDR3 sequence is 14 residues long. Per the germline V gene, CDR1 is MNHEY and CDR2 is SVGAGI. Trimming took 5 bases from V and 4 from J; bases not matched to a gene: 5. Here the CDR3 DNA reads TGTGCCAGCAGTACCGGGACAGCTAATCAGCCCCAGCATTTT. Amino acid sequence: CASSTGTANQPQHF.

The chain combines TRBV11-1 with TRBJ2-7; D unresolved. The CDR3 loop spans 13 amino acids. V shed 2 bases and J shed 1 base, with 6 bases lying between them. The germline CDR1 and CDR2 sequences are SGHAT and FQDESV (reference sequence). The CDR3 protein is CASSLYRSYEQYF. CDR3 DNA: TGTGCCAGCAGCTTATACAGATCCTACGAGCAGTACTTC.

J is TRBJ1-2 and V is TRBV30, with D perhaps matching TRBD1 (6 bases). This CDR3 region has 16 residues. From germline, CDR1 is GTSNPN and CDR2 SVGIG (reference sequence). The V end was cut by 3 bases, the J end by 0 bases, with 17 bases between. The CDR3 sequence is CAWRGGRTDTNYGYTF. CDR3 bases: TGTGCCTGGAGGGGGGGGCGGACAGATACTAACTATGGCTACACCTTC.

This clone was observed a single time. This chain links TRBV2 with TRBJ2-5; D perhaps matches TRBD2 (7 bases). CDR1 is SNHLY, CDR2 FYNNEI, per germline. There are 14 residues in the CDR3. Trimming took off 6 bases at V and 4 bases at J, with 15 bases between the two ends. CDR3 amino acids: CASRGRGGIETQYF. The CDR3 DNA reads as TGTGCCAGCAGAGGAAGGGGGGGAATAGAGACCCAGTACTTC.

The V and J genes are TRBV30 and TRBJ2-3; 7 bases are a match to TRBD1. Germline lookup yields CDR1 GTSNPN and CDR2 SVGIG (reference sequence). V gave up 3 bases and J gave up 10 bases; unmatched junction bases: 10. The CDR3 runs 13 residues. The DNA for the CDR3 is TGTGCCTGGAGCGACGGGGACAGCTTTCCGCAGTATTTT. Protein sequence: CAWSDGDSFPQYF.

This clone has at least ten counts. Here the CDR3 reads CASSQEGGGPAETQYF. CDR3 DNA: TGTGCCAGCAGCCAAGAAGGAGGAGGTCCAGCAGAGACCCAGTACTTC. The rearrangement joins TRBV4-2 to TRBJ2-5, with TRBD2 as a possible D gene (5 bases). The CDR3 length is 16 residues. Germline V lookup: CDR1 LGHNA, CDR2 YNFKEQ. V shed 0 bases and J shed 4 bases, with 15 bases lying between them.

CDR3 in DNA: TGTGCCAGCAGCTTAGAGTTGTCAGATACGCAGTATTTT. Protein product: CASSLELSDTQYF. V is TRBV7-2 and J is TRBJ2-3; no clear D gene. There are 13 residues in the CDR3. CDR1 is SGHTA and CDR2 is FQGNSA in the germline V gene. V was clipped by 1 base and J by 4 bases, with 6 bases between them.

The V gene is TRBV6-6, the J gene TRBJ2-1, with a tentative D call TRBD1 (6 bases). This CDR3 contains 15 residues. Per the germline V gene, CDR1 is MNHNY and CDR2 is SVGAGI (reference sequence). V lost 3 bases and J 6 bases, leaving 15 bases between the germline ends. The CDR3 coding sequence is TGTGCCAGCAGTTATGTCGCAGGGGAGACCAATGAGCAGTTCTTC. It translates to CASSYVAGETNEQFF.

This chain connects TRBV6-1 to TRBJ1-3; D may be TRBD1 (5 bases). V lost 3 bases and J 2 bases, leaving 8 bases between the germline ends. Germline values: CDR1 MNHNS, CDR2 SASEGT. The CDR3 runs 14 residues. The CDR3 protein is CASSDGGTGNTIYF. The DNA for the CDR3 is TGTGCCAGCAGTGATGGGGGGACTGGAAACACCATATATTTT.

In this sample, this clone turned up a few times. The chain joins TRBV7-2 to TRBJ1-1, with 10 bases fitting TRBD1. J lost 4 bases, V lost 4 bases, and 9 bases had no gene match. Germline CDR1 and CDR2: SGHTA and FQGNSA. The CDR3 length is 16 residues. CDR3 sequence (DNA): TGTGCCAGCAGCTCCTGGACAGGGGGGAGTCGCACTGAAGCTTTCTTT. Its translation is CASSSWTGGSRTEAFF. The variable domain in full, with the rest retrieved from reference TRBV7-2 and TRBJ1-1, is GAGVSQSPSNKVTEKGKDVELRCDPISGHTALYWYRQSLGQGLEFLIYFQGNSAPDKSGLPSDRFSAERTGGSVSTLTIQRTQQEDSAVYLCASSSWTGGSRTEAFFGQGTRLTVV.

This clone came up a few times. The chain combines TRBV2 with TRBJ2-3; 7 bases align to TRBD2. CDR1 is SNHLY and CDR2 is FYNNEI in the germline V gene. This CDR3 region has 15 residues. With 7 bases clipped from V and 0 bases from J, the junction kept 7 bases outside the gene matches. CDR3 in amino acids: CASTSRAGSTDTQYF. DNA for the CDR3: TGTGCCAGCACATCGAGAGCGGGGAGCACAGATACGCAGTATTTT.

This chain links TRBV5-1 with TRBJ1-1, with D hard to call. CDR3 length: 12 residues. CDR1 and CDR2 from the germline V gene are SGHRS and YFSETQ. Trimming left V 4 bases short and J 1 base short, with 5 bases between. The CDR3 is CASSVENTEAFF. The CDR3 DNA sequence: TGCGCCAGCAGCGTGGAGAACACTGAAGCTTTCTTT.

CDR3 DNA sequence: TGCGCCAGCAGCCAATGGACAGGCCTTAATTCACCCCTCCACTTT. Translated: CASSQWTGLNSPLHF. The genes are TRBV4-1 and TRBJ1-6; 7 positions agree with TRBD1. CDR3 length equals 15 residues. V dropped 2 bases and J dropped 6; count of bases not matched to a gene: 4. Germline V gene data show CDR1 as MGHRA and CDR2 as YSYEKL.

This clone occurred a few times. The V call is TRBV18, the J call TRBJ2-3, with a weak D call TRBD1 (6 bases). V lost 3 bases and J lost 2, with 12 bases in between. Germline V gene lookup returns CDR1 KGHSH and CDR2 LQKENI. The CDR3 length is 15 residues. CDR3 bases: TGTGCCAGCTCACCTTTACAGGGAACCACAGATACGCAGTATTTT. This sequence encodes CASSPLQGTTDTQYF.

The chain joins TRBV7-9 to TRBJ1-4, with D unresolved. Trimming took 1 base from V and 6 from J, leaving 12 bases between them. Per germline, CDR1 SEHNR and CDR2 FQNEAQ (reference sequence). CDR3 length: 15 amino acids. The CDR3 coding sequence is TGTGCCAGCAGCTTAGAATACGGGAGTTATGAAAAACTGTTTTTT. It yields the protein CASSLEYGSYEKLFF.

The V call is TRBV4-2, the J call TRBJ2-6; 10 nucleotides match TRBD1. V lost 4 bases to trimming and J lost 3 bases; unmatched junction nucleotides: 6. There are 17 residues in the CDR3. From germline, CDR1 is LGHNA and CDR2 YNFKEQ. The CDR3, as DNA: TGTGCCAGCAGCCGAAGACAGGGGGCAGGTGGGGCCAACGTCCTGACTTTC. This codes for CASSRRQGAGGANVLTF.

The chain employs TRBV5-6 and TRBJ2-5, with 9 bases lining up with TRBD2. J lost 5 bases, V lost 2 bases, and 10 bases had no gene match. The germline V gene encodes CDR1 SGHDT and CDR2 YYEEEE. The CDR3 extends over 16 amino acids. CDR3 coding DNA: TGTGCCAGCAGCTTCCGAACGGGACTAGCTTCCGAGACCCAGTACTTC. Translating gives CASSFRTGLASETQYF.

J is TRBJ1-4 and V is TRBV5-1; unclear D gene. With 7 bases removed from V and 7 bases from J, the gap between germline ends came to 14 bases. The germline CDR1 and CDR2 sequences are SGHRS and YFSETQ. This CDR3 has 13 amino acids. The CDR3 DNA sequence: TGCGCCAGCGCGACCACTAGGACTGAAAAACTGTTTTTT. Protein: CASATTRTEKLFF. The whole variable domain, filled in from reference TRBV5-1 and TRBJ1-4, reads KAGVTQTPRYLIKTRGQQVTLSCSPISGHRSVSWYQQTPGQGLQFLFEYFSETQRNKGNFPGRFSGRQFSNSRSEMNVSTLELGDSALYLCASATTRTEKLFFGSGTQLSVL.

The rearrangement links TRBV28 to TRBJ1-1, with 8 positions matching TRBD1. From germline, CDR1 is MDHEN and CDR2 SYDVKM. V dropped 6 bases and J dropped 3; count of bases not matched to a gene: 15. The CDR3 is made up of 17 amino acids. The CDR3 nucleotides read TGTGCCAGCAGACACCAGGGGGCTGGAGTGGTGGACACTGAAGCTTTCTTT. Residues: CASRHQGAGVVDTEAFF.

CDR3 DNA: TGTGCCAGTAGTATATTCCGGGCCTCTGGGGCCAACGTCCTGACTTTC. As protein: CASSIFRASGANVLTF. The rearrangement links TRBV19 to TRBJ2-6; D is ambiguous. The ends were cut back, 2 bases at V and 0 bases at J, with 8 bases in the middle. Per germline, CDR1 LNHDA and CDR2 SQIVND (reference sequence). This CDR3 comprises 16 residues.

The CDR3 loop is CASSSKGGYGYTF. CDR3 coding DNA: TGTGCCAGCAGCTCTAAAGGGGGCTATGGCTACACCTTC. This rearrangement joins TRBV7-2 to TRBJ1-2; TRBD1 is a possible D gene (6 bases). V dropped 4 bases and J dropped 4 bases, with 10 bases sitting between them. In germline, CDR1 is SGHTA, CDR2 FQGNSA. CDR3 length: 13 amino acids.

The CDR3 region is CASGALLNQPQHF. Here the CDR3 DNA reads TGTGCCTCAGGGGCTTTACTCAATCAGCCCCAGCATTTT. The chain combines TRBV6-5 with TRBJ1-5; TRBD1 is a possible D gene (6 bases). Germline assignment: CDR1 MNHEY and CDR2 SVGAGI. The ends were cut back, 11 bases at V and 3 bases at J, with 14 bases in the middle. The CDR3 runs 13 residues.

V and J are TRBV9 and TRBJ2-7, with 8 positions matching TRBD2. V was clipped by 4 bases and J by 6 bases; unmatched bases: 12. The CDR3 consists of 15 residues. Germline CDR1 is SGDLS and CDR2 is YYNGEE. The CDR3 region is CASSTIPGGAGEQYF. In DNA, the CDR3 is TGTGCCAGCAGCACCATCCCGGGAGGGGCAGGCGAGCAGTACTTC.

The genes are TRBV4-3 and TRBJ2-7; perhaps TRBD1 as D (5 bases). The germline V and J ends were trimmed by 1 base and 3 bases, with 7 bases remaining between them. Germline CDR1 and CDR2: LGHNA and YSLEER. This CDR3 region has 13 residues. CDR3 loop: CASSQGQHYEQYF. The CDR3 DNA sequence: TGCGCCAGCAGCCAAGGACAGCACTACGAGCAGTACTTC.

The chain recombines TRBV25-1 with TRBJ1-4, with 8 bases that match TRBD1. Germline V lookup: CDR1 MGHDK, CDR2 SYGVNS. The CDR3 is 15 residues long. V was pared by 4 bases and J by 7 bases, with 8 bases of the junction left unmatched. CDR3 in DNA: TGTGCCAGCAGTGGACAGGGGCAGTTGAGTGAAAAACTGTTTTTT. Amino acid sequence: CASSGQGQLSEKLFF. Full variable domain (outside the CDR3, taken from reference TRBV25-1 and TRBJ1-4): EADIYQTPRYLVIGTGKKITLECSQTMGHDKMYWYQQDPGMELHLIHYSYGVNSTEKGDLSSESTVSRIRTEHFPLTLESARPSHTSQYLCASSGQGQLSEKLFFGSGTQLSVL.

The CDR3 coding sequence is TGTGCCAGCAGTTACGACACCGGGGAGCTGTTTTTT. This encodes CASSYDTGELFF. The genes are TRBV2 and TRBJ2-2; D ambiguous. Per the germline V gene, CDR1 is SNHLY and CDR2 is FYNNEI. Between the trimmed V and J ends, which lost 5 bases and 3 bases, there was a span of 4 bases. There are 12 residues in the CDR3. The complete variable domain, with remaining parts taken from reference TRBV2 and TRBJ2-2, reads EPEVTQTPSHQVTQMGQEVILRCVPISNHLYFYWYRQILGQKVEFLVSFYNNEISEKSEIFDDQFSVERPDGSNFTLKIRSTKLEDSAMYFCASSYDTGELFFGEGSRLTVL.

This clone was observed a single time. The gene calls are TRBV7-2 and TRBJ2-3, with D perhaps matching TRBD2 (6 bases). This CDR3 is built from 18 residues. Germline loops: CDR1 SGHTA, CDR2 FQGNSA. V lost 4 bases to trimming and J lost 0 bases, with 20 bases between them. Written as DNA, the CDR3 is TGTGCCAGCAGCTCACCGACTAGTATTCCTCGAAGCACAGATACGCAGTATTTT. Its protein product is CASSSPTSIPRSTDTQYF.

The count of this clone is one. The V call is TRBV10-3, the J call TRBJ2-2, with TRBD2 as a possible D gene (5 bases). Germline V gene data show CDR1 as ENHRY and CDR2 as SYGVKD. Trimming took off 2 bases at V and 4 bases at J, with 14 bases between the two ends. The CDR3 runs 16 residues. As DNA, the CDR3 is TGTGCCATCAGTGAGGTACGGCAGAGGGCCACCGGGGAGCTGTTTTTT. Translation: CAISEVRQRATGELFF.

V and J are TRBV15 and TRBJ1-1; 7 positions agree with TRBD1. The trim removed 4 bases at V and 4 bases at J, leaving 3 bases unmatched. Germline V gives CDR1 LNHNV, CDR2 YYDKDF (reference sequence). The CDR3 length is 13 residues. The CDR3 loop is CATSTTGATEAFF. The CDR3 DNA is TGTGCCACCAGCACCACAGGGGCCACTGAAGCTTTCTTT.